This is a list of T cell receptor beta chains from one sample in a study of OX40 agonist ivuxolimab in advanced cancers. Generated by immunoSEQ multiplex PCR, the TCRdb table keeps only in-frame clones and is missing some. The profile shows 87,000 or so clones, approximately 87% of them singletons. Source: CD4+ or CD8+ T cells sorted from blood, taken in a trial of the OX40 agonist ivuxolimab. The receptor source for this set is an adult with an advanced solid tumor such as melanoma, head and neck, liver or kidney cancer. Both conserved end residues are trimmed from each CDR3. The order of the fields is J gene, CDR3 length, D gene, V gene, CDR3 protein. A D gene is named only where the DNA matches it firmly.

TRBJ1-1,13,-,TRBV6-5,ASSPPRGDRTEAF
TRBJ2-7,12,TRBD2,TRBV11-2,ANSPRSGGYEQY
TRBJ1-2,12,-,TRBV6-1,ASSERGGNYGYT
TRBJ1-2,16,-,TRBV10-3,AINPRGGTNPQNYGYT
TRBJ1-6,13,-,TRBV5-8,ASSLEGPYNSPLH
TRBJ2-7,14,TRBD2,TRBV4-3,ASSQLLAGVRSEQY
TRBJ2-3,12,TRBD2,TRBV30,AWSVTGGADTQY
TRBJ2-7,12,TRBD2,TRBV7-8,ASSSLAGAGEQY
TRBJ2-2,11,-,TRBV6-6,ASSYSGRGELF
TRBJ2-1,14,TRBD2,TRBV7-6,ASSKSGTSGINEQF
TRBJ1-4,13,-,TRBV6-6,ASSYSANLGEKLF
TRBJ2-2,14,-,TRBV7-9,ASSLVHLVITGELF
TRBJ2-2,12,-,TRBV15,ATSIQGGTGELF
TRBJ2-4,13,-,TRBV19,ASRGDLKGGNIQY
TRBJ2-7,12,TRBD2,TRBV5-4,ASSPRGGSYEQY
TRBJ1-3,15,-,TRBV19,ASSISSTGPSGNTIY
TRBJ1-2,12,TRBD1,TRBV4-1,ASSPGTGVGGYT
TRBJ1-1,10,TRBD1,TRBV10-3,AIRQGDTEAF
TRBJ2-7,14,TRBD2,TRBV7-2,ASSLVSSGGAYEQY
TRBJ2-2,13,TRBD1,TRBV4-3,ASSQARGYTGELF
TRBJ2-7,12,TRBD1,TRBV15,ATSRGQGAREQY
TRBJ1-4,11,-,TRBV6-5,ATGRTPNEKLF
TRBJ2-1,13,TRBD1,TRBV10-1,ASSPEGQMYNEQF
TRBJ1-6,13,TRBD1,TRBV7-2,ASSPRDRGDSPLH
TRBJ1-5,13,-,TRBV6-1,ASSLGQFGSQPQH
TRBJ2-3,11,-,TRBV10-3,AIRTSTGDTQY